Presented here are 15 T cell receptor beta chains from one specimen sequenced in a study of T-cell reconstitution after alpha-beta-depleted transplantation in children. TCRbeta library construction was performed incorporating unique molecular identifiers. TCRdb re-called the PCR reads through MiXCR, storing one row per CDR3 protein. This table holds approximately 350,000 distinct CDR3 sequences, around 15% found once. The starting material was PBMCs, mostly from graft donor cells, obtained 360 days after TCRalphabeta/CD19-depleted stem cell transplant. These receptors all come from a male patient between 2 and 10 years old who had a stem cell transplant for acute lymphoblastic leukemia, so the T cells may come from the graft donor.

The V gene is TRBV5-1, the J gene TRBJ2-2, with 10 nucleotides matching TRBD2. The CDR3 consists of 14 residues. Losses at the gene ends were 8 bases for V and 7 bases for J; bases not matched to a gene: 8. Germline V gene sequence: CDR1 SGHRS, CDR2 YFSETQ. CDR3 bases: TGCGCCAGAATGCCGGGACTAGCGAGCGGGGAGCTGTTTTTT. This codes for CARMPGLASGELFF. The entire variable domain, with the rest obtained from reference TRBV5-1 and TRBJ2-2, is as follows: KAGVTQTPRYLIKTRGQQVTLSCSPISGHRSVSWYQQTPGQGLQFLFEYFSETQRNKGNFPGRFSGRQFSNSRSEMNVSTLELGDSALYLCARMPGLASGELFFGEGSRLTVL.

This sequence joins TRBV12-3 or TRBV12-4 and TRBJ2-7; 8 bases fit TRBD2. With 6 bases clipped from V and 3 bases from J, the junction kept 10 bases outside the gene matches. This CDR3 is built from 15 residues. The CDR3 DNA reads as TGTGCCAGCAGGGGGGACGGGAGGGCCATCTACGAGCAGTACTTC. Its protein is CASRGDGRAIYEQYF.

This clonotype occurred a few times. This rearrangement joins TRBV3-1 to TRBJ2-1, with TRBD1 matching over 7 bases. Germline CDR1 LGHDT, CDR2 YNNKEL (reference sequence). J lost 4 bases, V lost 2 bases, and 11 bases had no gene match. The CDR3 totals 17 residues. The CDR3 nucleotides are TGTGCCAGCAGCCAAAAAACATGGACAGGACTTTACAATGAGCAGTTCTTC. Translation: CASSQKTWTGLYNEQFF.

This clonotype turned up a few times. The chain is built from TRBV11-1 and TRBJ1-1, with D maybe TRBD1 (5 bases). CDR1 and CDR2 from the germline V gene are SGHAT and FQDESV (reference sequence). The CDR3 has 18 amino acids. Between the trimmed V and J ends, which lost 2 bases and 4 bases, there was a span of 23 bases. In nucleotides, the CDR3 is TGTGCCAGCAGCTTATCCCATCAAAGACCAGGGAGAGGCACTGAAGCTTTCTTT. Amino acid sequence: CASSLSHQRPGRGTEAFF.

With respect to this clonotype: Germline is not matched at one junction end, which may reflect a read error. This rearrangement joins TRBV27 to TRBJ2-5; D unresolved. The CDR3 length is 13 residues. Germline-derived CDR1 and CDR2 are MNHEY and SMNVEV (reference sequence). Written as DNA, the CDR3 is TGTGTCAGCAGTTTATCCCGGCAGGCCGCCCAGTACTTC. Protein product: CVSSLSRQAAQYF.

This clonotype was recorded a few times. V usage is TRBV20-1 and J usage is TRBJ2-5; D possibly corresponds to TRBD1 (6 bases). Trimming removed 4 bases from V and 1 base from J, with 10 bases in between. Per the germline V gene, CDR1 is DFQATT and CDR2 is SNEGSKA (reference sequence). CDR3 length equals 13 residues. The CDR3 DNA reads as TGCAGTGCTATCGGGACACCCCAAGAGACCCAGTACTTC. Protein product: CSAIGTPQETQYF.

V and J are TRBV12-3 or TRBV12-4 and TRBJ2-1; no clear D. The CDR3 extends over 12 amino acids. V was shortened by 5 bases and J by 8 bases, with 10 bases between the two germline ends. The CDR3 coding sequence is TGTGCCAGCAGTCTAGTTCCCCATGAGCAGTTCTTC. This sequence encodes CASSLVPHEQFF.

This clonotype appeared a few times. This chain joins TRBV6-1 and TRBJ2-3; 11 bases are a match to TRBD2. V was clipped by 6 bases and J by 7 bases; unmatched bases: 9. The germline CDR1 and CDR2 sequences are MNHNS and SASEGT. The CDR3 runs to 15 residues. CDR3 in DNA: TGTGCCAGCAGCAATAGCGGGAGGGCCTTTAATACGCAGTATTTT. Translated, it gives CASSNSGRAFNTQYF.

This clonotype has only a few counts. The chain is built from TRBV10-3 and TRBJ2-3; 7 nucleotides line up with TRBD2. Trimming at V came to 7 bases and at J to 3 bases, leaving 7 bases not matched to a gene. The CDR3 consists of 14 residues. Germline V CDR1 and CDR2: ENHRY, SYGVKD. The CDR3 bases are TGTGCCATCACCCGAGCGGGAAGAACAGATACGCAGTATTTT. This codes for CAITRAGRTDTQYF.

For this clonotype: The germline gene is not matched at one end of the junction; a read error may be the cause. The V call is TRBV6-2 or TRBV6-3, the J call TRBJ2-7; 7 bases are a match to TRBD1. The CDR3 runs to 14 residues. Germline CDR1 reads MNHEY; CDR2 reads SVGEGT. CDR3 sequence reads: CASSQGDRPYKQYF. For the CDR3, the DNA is TGTGCCAGCAGCCAGGGGGACAGACCCTACAAGCAGTACTTC.

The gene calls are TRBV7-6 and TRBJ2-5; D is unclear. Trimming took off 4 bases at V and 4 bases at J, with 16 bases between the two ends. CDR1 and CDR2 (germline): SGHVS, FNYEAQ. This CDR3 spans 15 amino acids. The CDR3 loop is CASSSQPLQRETQYF. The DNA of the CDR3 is TGTGCCAGCAGCTCGCAGCCGCTTCAGCGAGAGACCCAGTACTTC.

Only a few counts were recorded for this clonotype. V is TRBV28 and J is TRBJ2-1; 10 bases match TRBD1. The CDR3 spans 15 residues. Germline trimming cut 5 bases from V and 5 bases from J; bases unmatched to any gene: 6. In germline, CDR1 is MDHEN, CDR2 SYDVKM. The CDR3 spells CASSPLDRGDNEQFF. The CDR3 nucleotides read TGTGCCAGCAGTCCCTTGGACAGGGGGGACAATGAGCAGTTCTTC. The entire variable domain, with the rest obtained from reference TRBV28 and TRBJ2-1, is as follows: DVKVTQSSRYLVKRTGEKVFLECVQDMDHENMFWYRQDPGLGLRLIYFSYDVKMKEKGDIPEGYSVSREKKERFSLILESASTNQTSMYLCASSPLDRGDNEQFFGPGTRLTVL.

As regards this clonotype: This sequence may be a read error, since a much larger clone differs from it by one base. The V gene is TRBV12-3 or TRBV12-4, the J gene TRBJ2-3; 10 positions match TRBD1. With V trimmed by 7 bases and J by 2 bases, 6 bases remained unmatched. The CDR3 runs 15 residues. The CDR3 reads CASIETGGPTDTQYF. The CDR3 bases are TGTGCCAGCATCGAGACAGGGGGCCCCACAGATACGCAGTATTTT.

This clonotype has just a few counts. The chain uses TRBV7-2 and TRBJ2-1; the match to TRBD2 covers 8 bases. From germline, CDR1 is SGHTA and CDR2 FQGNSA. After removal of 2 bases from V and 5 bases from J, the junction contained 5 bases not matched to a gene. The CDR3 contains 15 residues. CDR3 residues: CASSLFREGHNEQFF. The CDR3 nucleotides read TGTGCCAGCAGCTTATTCCGGGAGGGCCACAATGAGCAGTTCTTC.

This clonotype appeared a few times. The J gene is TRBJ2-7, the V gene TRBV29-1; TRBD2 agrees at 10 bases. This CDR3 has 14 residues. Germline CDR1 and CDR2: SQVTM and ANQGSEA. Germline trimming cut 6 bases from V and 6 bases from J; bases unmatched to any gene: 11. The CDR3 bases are TGCAGCGTCAGAATCTCTAGCGGGGGAGGCGAGCAGTACTTC. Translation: CSVRISSGGGEQYF.